Following are 17 T cell receptor beta chains from one sample sequenced in a study of T cells after yellow fever vaccination. MiXCR, run by TCRdb on the 5' RACE reads, gives a single entry per CDR3 protein. Among 3,500 to 5,000 distinct CDR3 sequences listed, about 8.2% were seen once. Sequenced here: PBMCs, either bulk or a sorted T-cell subset (CD4+, CD8+, memory, or dextramer-sorted; not recorded which), sampled more than 40 days after the first yellow fever vaccination. These receptors were obtained from a young man who received the YFV17D yellow fever vaccine.

Regarding this clonotype: A much bigger clone sits one base away, suggesting this may be a read error. V gene TRBV6-1 combines with J gene TRBJ1-4; TRBD1 aligns across 7 bases. CDR1 and CDR2 from the germline V gene are MNHNS and SASEGT. Trimming removed 5 bases from V and 11 bases from J; junction bases left unmatched: 8. The CDR3 consists of 13 residues. The CDR3 nucleotides read TGTGCCAGCAGTCCAGGGGGAGGTGACAAACTGTTTTTT. Its translation: CASSPGGGDKLFF.

This clonotype appeared a few times. V usage is TRBV5-4 and J usage is TRBJ1-2, with a tentative D call TRBD1 (5 bases). Trimming stripped 3 bases from V and 5 bases from J, with 5 bases between. CDR1 is SGHNT, CDR2 YYREEE, per germline (reference sequence). The CDR3 runs to 11 residues. The CDR3 coding sequence is TGTGCCAGCAGCTCAGGGTATGGCTACACCTTC. It is translated as CASSSGYGYTF.

At least ten counts were recorded for this clonotype. The chain employs TRBV7-2 and TRBJ2-1; 7 nucleotides align to TRBD1. Germline loops: CDR1 SGHTA, CDR2 FQGNSA. This CDR3 has 13 amino acids. V was pared by 4 bases and J by 15 bases, with 12 bases of the junction left unmatched. The CDR3 here is CASSYPALAGGFF. The CDR3 DNA reads TGTGCCAGCAGCTACCCCGCCTTGGCAGGGGGGTTCTTC.

This clonotype was observed many times. The V call is TRBV5-1, the J call TRBJ2-7; 9 positions match TRBD2. Looked up from germline, CDR1 is SGHRS and CDR2 is YFSETQ. V shed 2 bases, J shed 4 bases, and the junction held 7 bases outside the gene matches. The CDR3 has 15 amino acids. For the CDR3, the DNA is TGCGCCAGCAGCTTTAGCAGCGGGGGGCCTTACGAGCAGTACTTC. Its translation: CASSFSSGGPYEQYF.

Many counts were recorded for this clonotype. The chain joins TRBV7-9 to TRBJ2-7; 7 bases are a match to TRBD1. Germline assignment: CDR1 SEHNR and CDR2 FQNEAQ (reference sequence). The V gene end was trimmed by 5 bases and the J gene end by 2 bases; junction bases not matched to a gene: 9. The CDR3 is 15 amino acids. The CDR3 reads CASSALDRDTYEQYF. For the CDR3, the DNA is TGTGCCAGCAGCGCACTCGACAGGGACACCTACGAGCAGTACTTC.

This clonotype was found many times. This chain connects TRBV10-3 to TRBJ1-1, with D possibly matching TRBD1 (5 bases). CDR1 and CDR2 (germline): ENHRY, SYGVKD. Trimming removed 3 bases from V and 4 bases from J, with 12 bases in between. The CDR3 contains 14 residues. CDR3 in DNA: TGTGCCATCAGTGACATTAGGGGTTTCACTGAAGCTTTCTTT. It is translated as CAISDIRGFTEAFF.

This clonotype has at least ten counts. CDR3 sequence reads: CAISESTPGQGALLYTGELFF. CDR3 bases: TGTGCCATCAGTGAGTCTACCCCGGGACAAGGAGCCCTTCTGTACACCGGGGAGCTGTTTTTT. This chain uses TRBV10-3 with TRBJ2-2; a possible D gene is TRBD1 (6 bases). The CDR3 extends over 21 amino acids. Looked up from germline, CDR1 is ENHRY and CDR2 is SYGVKD. V dropped 0 bases and J dropped 3 bases, with 26 bases sitting between them.

This clonotype has a count of ten or more. V gene TRBV3-1 combines with J gene TRBJ2-3; TRBD2 is a possible D gene (6 bases). Germline V CDR1 and CDR2: LGHDT, YNNKEL (reference sequence). The length of the CDR3 is 14 residues. Trimming took 4 bases from V and 6 from J, leaving 14 bases between them. DNA for the CDR3: TGTGCCAGCAGCCCAGCGGGCCCCCTTGATACGCAGTATTTT. This gives the protein CASSPAGPLDTQYF.

This clonotype was seen repeatedly, ten times or more. V is TRBV5-6 and J is TRBJ1-1; tentatively, D is TRBD1 (5 bases). The CDR3 length is 16 residues. The V gene lost 0 bases and the J gene lost 6 bases, with 18 bases spanning the gap. Germline CDR1 reads SGHDT; CDR2 reads YYEEEE. The CDR3 loop reads CASSLERYGTPAEAFF. DNA of the CDR3: TGTGCCAGCAGCTTGGAACGGTACGGGACGCCTGCTGAAGCTTTCTTT. Full variable domain (rest looked up from reference TRBV5-6 and TRBJ1-1): DAGVTQSPTHLIKTRGQQVTLRCSPKSGHDTVSWYQQALGQGPQFIFQYYEEEERQRGNFPDRFSGHQFPNYSSELNVNALLLGDSALYLCASSLERYGTPAEAFFGQGTRLTVV.

Many counts were recorded for this clonotype. V usage is TRBV7-9 and J usage is TRBJ2-7, with D unresolved. The germline V gene has CDR1 SEHNR and CDR2 FQNEAQ (reference sequence). V shed 5 bases and J shed 7 bases, with 9 bases lying between them. The CDR3 is 11 amino acids. Here the CDR3 reads CASSATLEQYV. In nucleotides, the CDR3 is TGTGCCAGCAGCGCCACTTTGGAGCAGTACGTC.

In its sample, this clonotype is medium-sized (0.01 to 0.1%). This chain links TRBV11-2 with TRBJ1-4; D uncertain. Trimming took off 3 bases at V and 2 bases at J, with 7 bases between the two ends. The CDR3 spans 14 residues. The V gene's germline CDR1 is SGHAT and CDR2 FQNNGV. The chain's CDR3 is CASSFVGTNEKLFF. The CDR3 bases are TGTGCCAGCAGCTTCGTGGGGACTAATGAAAAACTGTTTTTT. The whole variable domain, filled in from reference TRBV11-2 and TRBJ1-4, reads EAGVAQSPRYKIIEKRQSVAFWCNPISGHATLYWYQQILGQGPKLLIQFQNNGVVDDSQLPKDRFSAERLKGVDSTLKIQPAKLEDSAVYLCASSFVGTNEKLFFGSGTQLSVL.

The table lists this clonotype with many counts. The V call is TRBV20-1, the J call TRBJ2-3, with TRBD2 matching over 8 bases. Germline assignment: CDR1 DFQATT and CDR2 SNEGSKA (reference sequence). V shed 5 bases, J shed 4 bases, and the junction held 5 bases outside the gene matches. This CDR3 contains 13 residues. Here the CDR3 DNA reads TGCAGTGCTGAGGGCGGGGGGCCAGATACGCAGTATTTT. Translating it yields CSAEGGGPDTQYF.

This clonotype was seen ten or more times. The genes are TRBV4-1 and TRBJ1-1, with a possible D match to TRBD1 (6 bases). Germline V lookup: CDR1 MGHRA, CDR2 YSYEKL. The CDR3 totals 16 residues. With 1 base removed from V and 7 bases from J, the gap between germline ends came to 19 bases. CDR3 sequence: CASSQVKTGTWSEAFF. CDR3 DNA: TGCGCCAGCAGCCAAGTCAAGACAGGTACGTGGAGTGAAGCTTTCTTT.

The chain links TRBV13 to TRBJ1-1, with 7 bases identical to TRBD1. Per germline, CDR1 PRHDT and CDR2 FYEKMQ (reference sequence). J was trimmed by 4 bases and V by 10 bases; bases with no gene match: 21. This CDR3 spans 17 amino acids. CDR3 sequence reads: CAICSLKTGSLVTEAFF. As DNA, the CDR3 is TGTGCCATCTGTTCACTCAAGACAGGGTCCTTAGTCACTGAAGCTTTCTTT.

This clonotype was seen many times. The chain combines TRBV5-1 with TRBJ2-3; the D is unclear. The CDR3 has 14 residues. The V and J ends lost 0 bases and 2 bases respectively, with 7 bases between them. The germline CDR1 and CDR2 sequences are SGHRS and YFSETQ. DNA of the CDR3: TGCGCCAGCAGCTTGGTGGCCCTCACAGATACGCAGTATTTT. This sequence encodes CASSLVALTDTQYF.

The chain carries TRBV20-1 and TRBJ1-2; 9 nucleotides match TRBD1. Germline CDR1 reads DFQATT; CDR2 reads SNEGSKA (reference sequence). The CDR3 loop spans 17 amino acids. Trimming at V came to 5 bases and at J to 8 bases, leaving 21 bases not matched to a gene. In DNA form, the CDR3 reads TGCAGTGCTGTTCACCGGGACAGGGTTTATTTTCGCGGCGGCTACACCTTC. Encoded protein: CSAVHRDRVYFRGGYTF.

This clonotype has ten or more counts. The chain employs TRBV20-1 and TRBJ1-5; D remains unclear. The V gene's germline CDR1 is DFQATT and CDR2 SNEGSKA (reference sequence). V was pared by 5 bases and J by 0 bases, with 8 bases between. This CDR3 spans 13 amino acids. The CDR3 nucleotides are TGCAGTGCTGGGTCAATTAGCAATCAGCCCCAGCATTTT. It encodes CSAGSISNQPQHF.